This TCR beta chain was found in a study of human T cells and chemical hapten exposure (dated by TCRdb to the early 2020s). With respect to the entire study: For sensitization, 2% DPC in acetone was applied to a roughly 2 cm by roughly 2 cm area of upper inner arm skin. Throughout the study period of about 23 weeks, patients also received therapeutic DPC doses to the scalp every week. Peripheral blood TCR repertoire changes were tracked in vivo in alopecia patients during primary and secondary sensitization to the hapten diphenylcyclopropenone (DPC). Patch testing was done on the upper back using Finn chambers containing 0.01% DPC, and results were scored after 6 days according to International Contact Dermatitis Research Group standards. The libraries were sequenced as a pool, and the TCR yield per sample differed mostly because of small variations in library volumes within the pool. Approximately 28 alopecia patients gave blood for TCR sequencing at one to four time points (pre-sensitization, 2, 6 and 24 weeks). Blood was sampled from patients pre-sensitization (week 0) and at 2, 6 and about 24 weeks after DPC sensitization. Alopecia areata with under or over 50% scalp involvement, alopecia totalis and alopecia universalis were represented in the patient cohort, which was mostly female.

The library was built by means of RACE. The run used a NextSeq 500. Library preparation attached unique molecular identifiers to individual cDNA molecules for quantitative, reproducible TCR counting. Each blood RNA sample was used to sequence both TCR alpha and TCR beta chains. Per the original workflow: A median of about 87,000 TCRs per sample was observed, with a range of roughly 23,224 to 700,000. The Decombinator software suite was used to annotate V, J and CDR3 in the TCR reads. To make PS versus PT1 abundance plots, every sample was subsampled to the same number of TCRs (28,000). TCRs were defined as expanded if absent before sensitization and observed at least eight times at the 2-week time point. TCRdb trimmed public reads at Q25 via fastp, called clones via MiXCR and kept in-frame beta chains. Identical CDR3 proteins give one entry, which carries the most common genes and DNA. Clone size and V and J calls follow TCRdb, not the original study. Counted in this sample were about 71,000 distinct CDR3 sequences; 9.8% of them appeared once. Roughly 3.3% of the sample is in the top ten clones.

V was cut back by 6 bases and J by 2 bases, leaving a gap of 5 bases between them. Including the terminal cysteine and phenylalanine, the CDR3 comprises 12 residues. Of all the DNA, just the CDR3 is kept, 36 bases in frame from base 1. Sequences MNHEY (CDR1) and SVGEGT (CDR2) are obtained from the germline V gene. Explained via the paper, the time point label denotes: patch test 1, 2 weeks after DPC sensitization. The label giving this sample's treatment or condition can be read as: therapeutic diphenylcyclopropenone sensitization with weekly scalp DPC. Blood at each patch-test visit was drawn before the patch test was applied. Patients were considered eligible if aged 18 to 70, diagnosed with alopecia and deemed suitable for DPC therapy, and patients were excluded if pregnant. Total RNA was isolated from unfractionated whole blood collected in Tempus Blood RNA tubes. This clonotype was seen a handful of times. The specificity of this receptor is unknown. Base qualities are not recorded, but no much larger clone differs from it by a single base.

Points the paper makes about the study in general: Significantly more large CDR3 similarity clusters were formed by expanded TCRs than by pre-sensitization or healthy control sets, consistent with antigen-driven responses. After repeated subsampling, the strength of the expansion versus patch-test correlation and the threshold at which it became significant changed. No change with DPC sensitization was found in the number of TCRs above 1 in 1000 frequency, and no evidence of global repertoire structure alterations was found. Alopecia, a presumed autoimmune disease, was present in all patients, so the immune response of the patients might differ from that of healthy individuals. The number of PT1 expanded TCRs positively correlated with patch test score, significant at thresholds 8, 16 and 32 but not 4.

The sequence is built from TRBV6-2 or TRBV6-3 and TRBJ1-5, with the D gene not confidently named. The receptor comes from a woman in her thirties or forties with alopecia areata. Some clones in this sample may be carry-over from other donors' samples. The sequenced sample was whole blood, obtained in connection with sensitization to the hapten diphenylcyclopropenone (DPC). At the DNA level, the sequence is TGTGCCAGCAGGACGGGCAATCAGCCCCAGCATTTT. Translated, this is CASRTGNQPQHF.